The 12 T cell receptor beta chains reported below all come from one sample, sequenced in a study of shared clonotypes between healthy human individuals. The protocol was immunoSEQ multiplex PCR, while the TCRdb copy is restricted to in-frame clones and leaves out a portion. The sample lists around 2,100,000 clones; about 95% were seen once. Terminally differentiated effector memory CD45RA+ cells were left out of the naive CD8 fraction, which was CD45RO-negative and positively selected for CCR7. The specimen was naive CD8+ T cells sorted from blood. The source is a man between 18 and 29 years old in good health.

This clone was seen once. The rearrangement joins TRBV5-1 to TRBJ2-1, with 12 bases aligning to TRBD2. The ends lost 2 bases at V and 7 bases at J; junction bases unmatched: 4. The CDR3 covers 15 residues. CDR1 and CDR2 (germline): SGHRS, YFSETQ. The CDR3 region has the DNA TGCGCCAGCAGCTTCCGACTAGCGGGAGTGAATGAGCAGTTCTTC. The encoded protein is CASSFRLAGVNEQFF.

This sequence joins TRBV27 and TRBJ2-7; the match to TRBD2 covers 9 bases. CDR1 and CDR2 (germline): MNHEY, SMNVEV (reference sequence). With V trimmed by 6 bases and J by 2 bases, 8 bases remained unmatched. The length of the CDR3 is 15 residues. The CDR3 DNA reads as TGTGCCAGCAGGATGCGGGGGGGCCCCCCCTACGAGCAGTACTTC. This sequence encodes CASRMRGGPPYEQYF.

This chain uses TRBV5-8 with TRBJ2-1; 7 positions agree with TRBD2. Germline assignment: CDR1 SGHTS and CDR2 YDEGEE. This CDR3 is built from 14 residues. The trim removed 0 bases at V and 8 bases at J, leaving 5 bases unmatched. CDR3 DNA sequence: TGTGCCAGCAGCTTGGCCTGGCGGGAGCATGAGCAGTTCTTC. It specifies CASSLAWREHEQFF.

The chain combines TRBV30 with TRBJ2-1; D call uncertain. This CDR3 is 16 amino acids long. Trimming stripped 5 bases from V and 0 bases from J, with 17 bases between. Germline V gene sequence: CDR1 GTSNPN, CDR2 SVGIG (reference sequence). The CDR3 protein is CAWLGFGRSSYNEQFF. In DNA form, the CDR3 reads TGTGCCTGGTTGGGATTTGGCCGCAGCTCCTACAATGAGCAGTTCTTC.

V usage is TRBV2 and J usage is TRBJ2-3; 9 nucleotides line up with TRBD2. With 8 bases clipped from V and 0 bases from J, the junction kept 6 bases outside the gene matches. The germline gives CDR1 SNHLY, CDR2 FYNNEI. The CDR3 spans 15 residues. CDR3 residues: CASRPSGDSTDTQYF. In DNA, the CDR3 is TGTGCCAGCCGACCTAGCGGGGATAGCACAGATACGCAGTATTTT.

The rearrangement links TRBV28 to TRBJ2-5; D is possibly TRBD2 (6 bases). CDR1 is MDHEN and CDR2 is SYDVKM in the germline V gene. This CDR3 is built from 19 residues. Trimming cost V 2 bases and J 3 bases, with 25 bases left between them. DNA for the CDR3: TGTGCCAGCAGTTTAGAGGGGATGAAGGAGACTAGTATCGAAGAGACCCAGTACTTC. Translating it yields CASSLEGMKETSIEETQYF.

The V call is TRBV2, the J call TRBJ1-1; D unclear. With 8 bases removed from V and 1 base from J, the gap between germline ends came to 8 bases. The CDR3 spans 12 residues. Germline V gene data show CDR1 as SNHLY and CDR2 as FYNNEI. CDR3 amino acids: CASAEGNTEAFF. Here the CDR3 DNA reads TGTGCCAGCGCAGAGGGGAACACTGAAGCTTTCTTT.

The rearrangement links TRBV7-9 to TRBJ2-3; possible D gene TRBD2, 5 bases. CDR1 and CDR2 from the germline V gene are SEHNR and FQNEAQ (reference sequence). V was trimmed by 3 bases and J by 1 base, leaving 11 bases between them. The CDR3 covers 15 residues. The CDR3 is CASSFLSGGTDTQYF. The CDR3 DNA sequence: TGTGCCAGCAGCTTCCTTTCCGGGGGCACAGATACGCAGTATTTT.

The chain has TRBV12-5 and TRBJ2-2, with TRBD1 as a possible D gene (5 bases). The germline V and J ends were trimmed by 8 bases and 5 bases, with 21 bases remaining between them. Germline loops: CDR1 LGHNT, CDR2 FRNRAP. The CDR3 contains 16 residues. CDR3 sequence reads: CASSDLPTEWTGELFF. The CDR3 bases are TGTGCTAGTTCCGACTTACCGACAGAGTGGACCGGGGAGCTGTTTTTT.

V gene TRBV9 combines with J gene TRBJ2-7, with TRBD2 identical over 9 bases. V shed 0 bases and J 3 bases; nucleotides not matched to a gene: 16. The CDR3 is 19 residues long. Looked up from germline, CDR1 is SGDLS and CDR2 is YYNGEE. In nucleotides, the CDR3 is TGTGCCAGCAGCGTAGGAGGTGGAGGGCTAGCGGGGTATTTCTACGAGCAGTACTTC. It codes for CASSVGGGGLAGYFYEQYF.

With respect to this clone: Other nucleotide sequences in the sample specify the same CDR3. The chain combines TRBV7-9 with TRBJ1-1, with 8 bases matching TRBD1. This CDR3 region has 12 residues. Losses at the gene ends were 5 bases for V and 5 bases for J; bases not matched to a gene: 1. Germline CDR1 reads SEHNR; CDR2 reads FQNEAQ (reference sequence). CDR3: CASSTGGTEAFF. CDR3 nucleotides: TGTGCCAGCAGCACAGGGGGGACTGAAGCTTTCTTT.

The rearrangement uses TRBV29-1 and TRBJ2-7; a weak D match, TRBD2 (6 bases). The CDR3 length is 14 residues. The germline CDR1 and CDR2 sequences are SQVTM and ANQGSEA. V lost 6 bases to trimming and J lost 1 base, with 16 bases between them. The CDR3 DNA follows: TGCAGCGTGGCAACGGGACTCCCTTCCTACGAGCAGTACTTC. It yields the protein CSVATGLPSYEQYF.